The 14 T cell receptor beta chains below come from one sample, sequenced in a study of cytomegalovirus exposure and HLA in healthy donors. The study ran its PCR with 60 Vbeta and 13 Jbeta primers. The table came from immunoSEQ multiplex PCR; TCRdb's copy has only in-frame clones and leaves some out. The repertoire holds over 150,000 clones, with around 68% as singletons. The sample taken for sequencing was PBMCs. The origin of the receptors is a woman between 35 and 50 years old in good health and CMV-seropositive.

This sequence joins TRBV6-6 and TRBJ2-7; TRBD1 agrees at 11 bases. The CDR3 runs 16 residues. V lost 4 bases and J lost 3; bases outside the gene matches: 8. CDR1 is MNHNY and CDR2 is SVGAGI in the germline V gene (reference sequence). This CDR3 reads CASSSPPGQGVYEQYF. In nucleotides, the CDR3 is TGTGCCAGCAGTTCCCCGCCGGGACAGGGGGTCTACGAGCAGTACTTC.

The V call is TRBV28, the J call TRBJ1-4; tentatively, D is TRBD1 (6 bases). The germline gives CDR1 MDHEN, CDR2 SYDVKM. CDR3 length equals 14 residues. The V and J ends lost 6 bases and 7 bases respectively, with 15 bases between them. CDR3 DNA sequence: TGTGCCAGCAGCTCGGGAGGACAGAGTGAAAAACTGTTTTTT. Translating it yields CASSSGGQSEKLFF.

The chain is built from TRBV6-1 and TRBJ1-2; no definite D call. Trimming left V 6 bases short and J 10 bases short, with 12 bases between. Per the germline V gene, CDR1 is MNHNS and CDR2 is SASEGT. The CDR3 consists of 11 residues. This chain's CDR3 is CASRPGSSYTF. The CDR3 DNA follows: TGTGCCAGCAGGCCCGGGTCTTCCTACACCTTC.

This clone was seen a single time. The chain recombines TRBV19 with TRBJ1-2; D might be TRBD1 (5 bases). The CDR3 has 19 amino acids. V was trimmed by 3 bases and J by 3 bases, leaving 26 bases between them. From germline, CDR1 is LNHDA and CDR2 SQIVND (reference sequence). CDR3 DNA sequence: TGTGCCAGTAGTATCGCGGTCTTTCCAGGGATGGGGTCTTACTATGGCTACACCTTC. As protein: CASSIAVFPGMGSYYGYTF. Complete variable domain (other parts from reference TRBV19 and TRBJ1-2): DGGITQSPKYLFRKEGQNVTLSCEQNLNHDAMYWYRQDPGQGLRLIYYSQIVNDFQKGDIAEGYSVSREKKESFPLTVTSAQKNPTAFYLCASSIAVFPGMGSYYGYTFGSGTRLTVV.

The chain carries TRBV28 and TRBJ2-7; 8 nucleotides align to TRBD1. The CDR3 length is 15 residues. In germline, CDR1 is MDHEN, CDR2 SYDVKM. Trimming took 3 bases from V and 6 from J; bases not matched to a gene: 10. The DNA of the CDR3 is TGTGCCAGCAGTTTTTACCGAGACAGGGGAGGCGAGCAGTACTTC. Its translation: CASSFYRDRGGEQYF.

The rearrangement links TRBV19 to TRBJ2-7; weak D call: TRBD1 (5 bases). Deletions cut 3 bases from V and 5 bases from J, with 23 bases between. The CDR3 runs 17 residues. Germline values: CDR1 LNHDA, CDR2 SQIVND (reference sequence). The CDR3 here is CASSISPISLSGNEQYF. In DNA, the CDR3 is TGTGCCAGTAGTATTTCCCCGATAAGTCTTTCAGGGAACGAGCAGTACTTC.

The chain recombines TRBV27 with TRBJ1-2; 8 nucleotides agree with TRBD1. J was trimmed by 8 bases and V by 5 bases; bases with no gene match: 7. CDR1 and CDR2 (germline): MNHEY, SMNVEV (reference sequence). There are 13 residues in the CDR3. The CDR3 here is CASSLGQGGGYTF. The CDR3 DNA is TGTGCCAGCAGTCTCGGACAGGGTGGGGGCTACACCTTC.

This chain links TRBV4-2 with TRBJ1-4; possibly TRBD1 for D (5 bases). The CDR3 totals 12 residues. Trimming took off 4 bases at V and 8 bases at J, with 8 bases between the two ends. Germline lookup yields CDR1 LGHNA and CDR2 YNFKEQ. CDR3 region: CASSLSGEKLFF. The CDR3 coding sequence is TGTGCCAGCAGCCTCTCAGGGGAAAAACTGTTTTTT.

The gene calls are TRBV28 and TRBJ1-5; D may be TRBD1 (6 bases). The CDR3 sequence is 14 residues long. V gave up 6 bases and J gave up 7 bases, with 16 bases separating them. Germline V gene data show CDR1 as MDHEN and CDR2 as SYDVKM. The CDR3 DNA follows: TGTGCCAGCAGGCTTTCAGGGGTTGGACAGCCCCAGCATTTT. Residues: CASRLSGVGQPQHF.

V is TRBV28 and J is TRBJ2-5; 7 bases map to TRBD1. The germline V gene has CDR1 MDHEN and CDR2 SYDVKM. This CDR3 contains 13 residues. The junction had 2 bases not matched to a gene; V was cut back by 5 bases and J by 2 bases. CDR3 DNA sequence: TGTGCCAGCAGTCCCAGGGGGCAAGAGACCCAGTACTTC. This gives the protein CASSPRGQETQYF.

The chain links TRBV27 to TRBJ1-1, with D hard to call. Deletions cut 0 bases from V and 1 base from J, with 9 bases between. CDR3 length: 15 amino acids. Germline CDR1 MNHEY, CDR2 SMNVEV (reference sequence). CDR3 region: CASSLSLQENTEAFF. The CDR3, as DNA: TGTGCCAGCAGTTTATCGTTGCAGGAGAACACTGAAGCTTTCTTT.

The V call is TRBV11-2, the J call TRBJ1-2, with 8 bases lining up with TRBD1. There are 15 residues in the CDR3. Trimming removed 4 bases from V and 3 bases from J; junction bases left unmatched: 7. Germline lookup yields CDR1 SGHAT and CDR2 FQNNGV. The CDR3 region has the DNA TGTGCCAGCAGCTATAGAGGGACAGGTGACTATGGCTACACCTTC. This translates into CASSYRGTGDYGYTF.

This chain links TRBV15 with TRBJ1-2; 11 bases agree with TRBD1. The germline CDR1 and CDR2 sequences are LNHNV and YYDKDF (reference sequence). This CDR3 comprises 14 residues. V trimming: 6 bases; J trimming: 4 bases; junction bases outside the gene matches: 4. In DNA form, the CDR3 reads TGTGCCACCAGGCAAGGGACAGGGGGCTATGGCTACACCTTC. Translation: CATRQGTGGYGYTF.

The chain carries TRBV19 and TRBJ2-7; D might be TRBD2 (6 bases). The CDR3 runs to 13 residues. Looked up from germline, CDR1 is LNHDA and CDR2 is SQIVND (reference sequence). The ends were cut back, 3 bases at V and 10 bases at J, with 16 bases in the middle. The CDR3 DNA reads as TGTGCCAGTAGTATCAGGTCGGGAGAGAATCAGTACTTC. This encodes CASSIRSGENQYF. The variable domain in full, completed from reference TRBV19 and TRBJ2-7, reads DGGITQSPKYLFRKEGQNVTLSCEQNLNHDAMYWYRQDPGQGLRLIYYSQIVNDFQKGDIAEGYSVSREKKESFPLTVTSAQKNPTAFYLCASSIRSGENQYFGPGTRLTVT.